This T cell receptor (beta chain) emerged from a study of blood T cell repertoires in COVID-19. Study background: Spain, Italy and the United States supplied samples that represented acute and convalescent COVID-19. T cells, B-cell-depleted T cells, or PBMCs supplied cDNA or gDNA.

V lost 4 bases, J lost 7 bases, and 16 bases stayed unmatched. CDR3 size: 16 residues. The germline V gene encodes CDR1 SGHTA and CDR2 FQGNSA. Data came from immunoSEQ multiplex PCR; TCRdb stores just in-frame clones and leaves some out. The table has approximately 140,000 clones, approximately 86% seen once. Those enrolled, adults aged about 18 to 89 years, came from under 25 US areas. Participants' reported clinical history set cohort assignment. The clonotype originates from a woman aged 50 to 60 who had recovered from COVID-19. This chain uses TRBV7-2 with TRBJ2-7; 7 bases align to TRBD1. Sequenced sample: PBMCs or T cells enriched from blood (not recorded which). In DNA form, the CDR3 reads TGTGCCAGCAGCTCAGGGGGTCGGGGCCTCCGTGGGGAGCAGTACTTC. It is translated as CASSSGGRGLRGEQYF.